The next 5 T cell receptor beta chains were all read from a single sample in a study of radiation and T cells in renal cell carcinoma. Measured with immunoSEQ multiplex PCR; TCRdb has only the in-frame clones, and not every one. The sample yields 55,000 to 65,000 clones, around 80% seen once. Time point defined: baseline pretreatment blood. Treatment reported: 15 Gy SBRT to primary tumor, nephrectomy 4 weeks later. Sample: blood, taken from a patient whose treatment included radiotherapy and nephrectomy. These receptors were taken from a man in his sixties with renal cell carcinoma.

The chain recombines TRBV10-2 with TRBJ1-2; D is possibly TRBD1 (5 bases). The V end was cut by 4 bases, the J end by 4 bases, with 13 bases between. Germline loops: CDR1 WSHSY, CDR2 SAAADI. This CDR3 contains 14 residues. The CDR3: CASSGRDGIYGYTF. As DNA, the CDR3 is TGCGCCAGCAGTGGCCGGGACGGCATCTATGGCTACACCTTC.

The chain is built from TRBV6-1 and TRBJ2-5; a possible D gene is TRBD1 (7 bases). Germline V gives CDR1 MNHNS, CDR2 SASEGT. The CDR3 contains 15 residues. V lost 9 bases and J 0 bases, leaving 17 bases between the germline ends. CDR3 amino acids: CAREGAGGYQETQYF. CDR3 coding DNA: TGTGCCAGGGAAGGGGCAGGGGGGTACCAAGAGACCCAGTACTTC.

The V gene is TRBV5-4, the J gene TRBJ1-2; the match to TRBD1 covers 9 bases. The CDR3 totals 16 residues. The V gene end was trimmed by 3 bases and the J gene end by 5 bases; junction bases not matched to a gene: 11. Germline CDR1 and CDR2: SGHNT and YYREEE (reference sequence). As DNA, the CDR3 is TGTGCCAGCAGCTCCCGGACAGGGGATACTCTATATGGCTACACCTTC. Its translation: CASSSRTGDTLYGYTF.

The V and J genes are TRBV11-2 and TRBJ2-5; no firm D call. There are 13 residues in the CDR3. Germline V gives CDR1 SGHAT, CDR2 FQNNGV. The V gene lost 5 bases and the J gene lost 5 bases, with 12 bases spanning the gap. The CDR3 sequence is CASSPSAIETQYF. The CDR3 DNA sequence: TGTGCCAGCAGCCCCAGTGCGATCGAGACCCAGTACTTC.

This clone has a handful of counts. The chain couples TRBV5-6 to TRBJ2-2; D uncertain. The CDR3 has 14 amino acids. Trimming stripped 4 bases from V and 0 bases from J, with 7 bases between. CDR1 and CDR2 from the germline V gene are SGHDT and YYEEEE. CDR3 sequence reads: CASSPTANTGELFF. Here the CDR3 DNA reads TGTGCCAGCAGCCCTACGGCGAACACCGGGGAGCTGTTTTTT.